Following are 5 T cell receptor beta chains from one sample sequenced in a study of blood T cell repertoires in COVID-19. The protocol was immunoSEQ multiplex PCR, while the TCRdb copy is restricted to in-frame clones and leaves out a portion. Counted here are some 190,000 clones, around 86% occurring once; the ten biggest clones make up around 23%. Sequences were obtained from PBMCs or T cells enriched from blood (not recorded which). The receptors shown here come from a woman between 35 and 50 years old in a cohort exposed to, infected with or recovered from COVID-19 (not recorded which).

V usage is TRBV11-1 and J usage is TRBJ1-2, with 7 bases matching TRBD1. The germline V gene encodes CDR1 SGHAT and CDR2 FQDESV (reference sequence). V trimming: 1 base; J trimming: 3 bases; junction bases outside the gene matches: 8. The length of the CDR3 is 16 residues. The CDR3 loop is CASSLGGHRGHYGYTF. CDR3 DNA: TGTGCCAGCAGCTTAGGTGGGCACAGGGGTCACTATGGCTACACCTTC.

This chain links TRBV19 with TRBJ1-1; TRBD1 is a possible D gene (5 bases). The V gene's germline CDR1 is LNHDA and CDR2 SQIVND (reference sequence). The CDR3 is made up of 14 amino acids. V was clipped by 1 base and J by 4 bases, with 10 bases between them. The CDR3 sequence: CASSIAAGPTEAFF. CDR3 coding DNA: TGTGCCAGTAGTATAGCGGCAGGGCCCACTGAAGCTTTCTTT.

The rearrangement uses TRBV7-2 and TRBJ2-7; 10 bases match TRBD2. The CDR3 is 16 amino acids. CDR1 and CDR2 (germline): SGHTA, FQGNSA. The J segment lost 3 bases and the V segment lost 1 base, leaving 6 bases of the junction unmatched. Written as DNA, the CDR3 is TGTGCCAGCAGCTTAGGGACTAGCGGCCTCCGCTACGAGCAGTACTTC. It specifies CASSLGTSGLRYEQYF.

The V gene is TRBV18, the J gene TRBJ1-4; D is uncertain. This CDR3 is built from 14 residues. The germline gives CDR1 KGHSH, CDR2 LQKENI. The ends were cut back, 6 bases at V and 8 bases at J, with 16 bases in the middle. Here the CDR3 DNA reads TGTGCCAGCTCTACAGAGAGGAGGGAGGAAAAACTGTTTTTT. It translates to CASSTERREEKLFF. Filled out from reference TRBV18 and TRBJ1-4, the complete variable domain reads NAGVMQNPRHLVRRRGQEARLRCSPMKGHSHVYWYRQLPEEGLKFMVYLQKENIIDESGMPKERFSAEFPKEGPSILRIQQVVRGDSAAYFCASSTERREEKLFFGSGTQLSVL.

This clone was detected a few times. This chain connects TRBV7-2 to TRBJ1-2; D uncertain. V lost 4 bases and J 7 bases, leaving 16 bases between the germline ends. The germline V gene encodes CDR1 SGHTA and CDR2 FQGNSA. The CDR3 is 14 residues long. In nucleotides, the CDR3 is TGTGCCAGCAGCTCCTACAGTATCGAAAGTGGCTACACCTTC. Its protein is CASSSYSIESGYTF.